Here is one TCR beta chain with its context. Its antigen remains unidentified. This sample was taken from a study of cytomegalovirus exposure and HLA in healthy donors. 13 Jbeta primers and 60 Vbeta primers were used for the PCR. The protocol was immunoSEQ multiplex PCR, while the TCRdb copy is restricted to in-frame clones and leaves out a portion. The table lists 210,000 or so clones, roughly 84% of them singletons. The CDR3 runs 14 residues. Germline V gives CDR1 KGHSH, CDR2 LQKENI. V was pared by 3 bases and J by 2 bases, with 3 bases of the junction left unmatched. General study findings and limits: Later analysis identified a missense DCLRE1C variant that was linked to TCR beta V- and J-gene trimming.

The sequence derives from a boy aged 2 to 10 in good health and CMV-seronegative. Sequencing was done on a sample of PBMCs. The chain carries TRBV18 and TRBJ2-7, with 8 bases fitting TRBD1. CDR3 region: CASSPRQGTYEQYF. As DNA, the CDR3 is TGTGCCAGCTCACCCCGACAGGGGACCTACGAGCAGTACTTC.